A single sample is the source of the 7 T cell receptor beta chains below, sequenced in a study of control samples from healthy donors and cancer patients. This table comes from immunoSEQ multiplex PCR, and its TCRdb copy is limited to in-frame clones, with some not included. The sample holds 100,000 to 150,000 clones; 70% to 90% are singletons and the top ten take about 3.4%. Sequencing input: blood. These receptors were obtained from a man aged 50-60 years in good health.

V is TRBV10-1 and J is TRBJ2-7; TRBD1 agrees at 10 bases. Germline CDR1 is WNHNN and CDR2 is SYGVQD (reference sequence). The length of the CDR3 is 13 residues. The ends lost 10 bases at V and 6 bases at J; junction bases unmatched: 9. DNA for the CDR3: TGCGCCACCTCCGGGACAGGGGTCGGCGAGCAGTACTTC. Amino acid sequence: CATSGTGVGEQYF.

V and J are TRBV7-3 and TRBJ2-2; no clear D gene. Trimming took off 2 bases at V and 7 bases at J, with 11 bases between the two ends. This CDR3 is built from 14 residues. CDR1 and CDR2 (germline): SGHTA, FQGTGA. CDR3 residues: CASSLGTVGGELFF. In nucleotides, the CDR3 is TGTGCCAGCAGCTTAGGAACAGTAGGCGGGGAGCTGTTTTTT. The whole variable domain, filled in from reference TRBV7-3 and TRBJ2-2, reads GAGVSQTPSNKVTEKGKYVELRCDPISGHTALYWYRQSLGQGPEFLIYFQGTGAADDSGLPNDRFFAVRPEGSVSTLKIQRTERGDSAVYLCASSLGTVGGELFFGEGSRLTVL.

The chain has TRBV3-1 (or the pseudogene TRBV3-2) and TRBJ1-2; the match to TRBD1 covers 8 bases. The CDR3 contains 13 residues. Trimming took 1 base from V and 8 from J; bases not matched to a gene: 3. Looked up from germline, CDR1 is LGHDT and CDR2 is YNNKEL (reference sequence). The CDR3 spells CASSQGTGGGYTF. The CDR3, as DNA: TGTGCCAGCAGCCAAGGAACAGGGGGGGGCTACACCTTC.

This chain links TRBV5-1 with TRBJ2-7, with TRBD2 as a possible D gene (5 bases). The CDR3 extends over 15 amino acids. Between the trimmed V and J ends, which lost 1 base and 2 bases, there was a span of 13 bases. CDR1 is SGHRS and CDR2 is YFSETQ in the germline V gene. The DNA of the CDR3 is TGCGCCAGCAGCTTGAGCCAGCGGCCCGCCTACGAGCAGTACTTC. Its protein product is CASSLSQRPAYEQYF.

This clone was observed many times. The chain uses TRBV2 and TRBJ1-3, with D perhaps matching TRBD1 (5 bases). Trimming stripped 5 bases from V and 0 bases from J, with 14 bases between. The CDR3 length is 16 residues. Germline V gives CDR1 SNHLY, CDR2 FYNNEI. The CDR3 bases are TGTGCCAGCAGTACCGCCCGGGGCAGCTCTGGAAACACCATATATTTT. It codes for CASSTARGSSGNTIYF.

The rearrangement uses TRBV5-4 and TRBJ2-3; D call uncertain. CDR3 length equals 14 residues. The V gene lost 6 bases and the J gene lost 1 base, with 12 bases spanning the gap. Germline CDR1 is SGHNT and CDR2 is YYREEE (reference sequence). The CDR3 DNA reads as TGTGCCAGCACCCCCTCCGTTCGCACAGATACGCAGTATTTT. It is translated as CASTPSVRTDTQYF.

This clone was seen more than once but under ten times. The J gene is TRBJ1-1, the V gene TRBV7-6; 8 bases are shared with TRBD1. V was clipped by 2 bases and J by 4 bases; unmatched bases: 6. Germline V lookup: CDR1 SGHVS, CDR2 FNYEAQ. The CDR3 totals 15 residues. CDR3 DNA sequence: TGTGCCAGCAGCTTATTTTCAGGGGGCGGCACTGAAGCTTTCTTT. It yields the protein CASSLFSGGGTEAFF.